This TCR beta chain was observed in a study of OX40 agonist ivuxolimab in advanced cancers. Looking at the study overall: People in dose escalation had one of these cancers: hepatocellular carcinoma, melanoma, renal cell or head and neck cancer. Study-wide results and caveats: Low normalized T-cell clonal expansion was additionally recorded for some nonresponders.

The CDR3 has 15 residues. Germline V gene sequence: CDR1 KGHSH, CDR2 LQKENI. The V gene lost 0 bases and the J gene lost 5 bases, with 14 bases spanning the gap. Measured with immunoSEQ multiplex PCR; TCRdb has only the in-frame clones, and not every one. The data hold roughly 30,000 clones, with roughly 90% observed a single time. Notes on this clone: Antigen unknown.

This specimen consisted of CD4+ or CD8+ T cells sorted from blood, obtained in a trial of the OX40 agonist ivuxolimab. The gene calls are TRBV18 and TRBJ2-7; D tentatively reads TRBD1 or TRBD2 (5 bases each). This clonotype originated in an adult with an advanced solid tumor such as melanoma, head and neck, liver or kidney cancer. The CDR3 here is CASSPPGTQDNEQYF. In nucleotides, the CDR3 is TGTGCCAGCTCACCACCGGGGACCCAGGACAACGAGCAGTACTTC.